A single sample is the source of the 13 T cell receptor beta chains below, sequenced in a study of Graves' ophthalmopathy and Graves' hyperthyroidism. Amplifying from RNA transcripts, the study obtained TCR beta CDR3 regions. After a first-round RT-PCR with HTBI primers, a second-round multiplex PCR was run. TCRdb re-derived calls from the multiplex PCR reads in MiXCR, one entry per CDR3 protein. The sample lists 300,000 to 500,000 distinct CDR3 sequences, less than 20% occurring once. The sequenced sample was peripheral blood. The receptors were sampled from a woman aged 18-29 years with stable Graves' hyperthyroidism.

This clonotype was recorded at least ten times. The CDR3 here is CASSIGRRNQETQYF. As DNA, the CDR3 is TGTGCCAGTAGTATAGGGCGTAGAAACCAAGAGACCCAGTACTTC. V gene TRBV19 combines with J gene TRBJ2-5; no clear D. The germline V gene encodes CDR1 LNHDA and CDR2 SQIVND (reference sequence). Trimming took 1 base from V and 0 from J, leaving 9 bases between them. The CDR3 runs to 15 residues.

This clonotype was detected many times. The V and J genes are TRBV7-3 and TRBJ1-1; D remains ambiguous. The CDR3 totals 13 residues. Germline V gene sequence: CDR1 SGHTA, CDR2 FQGTGA. The ends were cut back, 1 base at V and 5 bases at J, with 8 bases in the middle. CDR3 region: CASSLRQRTEAFF. The CDR3 nucleotides read TGTGCCAGCAGCTTAAGGCAGCGGACTGAAGCTTTCTTT.

At least ten counts were recorded for this clonotype. The chain links TRBV12-3 or TRBV12-4 to TRBJ1-1; no definite D call. This CDR3 comprises 16 residues. Trimming stripped 2 bases from V and 5 bases from J, with 18 bases between. The CDR3 nucleotides are TGTGCCAGCAGTTTACCAGCAGGCCGGCGCAAGACTGAAGCTTTCTTT. Translation gives CASSLPAGRRKTEAFF.

At least ten counts were recorded for this clonotype. The V and J genes are TRBV6-2 or TRBV6-3 and TRBJ2-7; D remains ambiguous. The CDR3 runs to 14 residues. Germline lookup yields CDR1 MNHEY and CDR2 SVGEGT. Trimming took 7 bases from V and 3 from J, leaving 16 bases between them. CDR3 DNA sequence: TGTGCCAGCACCGACCCGGGTTGGGGCTACGAGCAGTACTTC. This codes for CASTDPGWGYEQYF.

This clonotype was seen many times. This sequence joins TRBV6-1 and TRBJ1-5; D gene uncertain. V was shortened by 2 bases and J by 3 bases, with 5 bases between the two germline ends. This CDR3 is 13 amino acids long. Germline loops: CDR1 MNHNS, CDR2 SASEGT. The CDR3 bases are TGTGCCAGCAGTGAAACAGTCAATCAGCCCCAGCATTTT. Its protein product is CASSETVNQPQHF.

This clonotype was counted many times. The chain links TRBV20-1 to TRBJ1-2; D perhaps matches TRBD1 (5 bases). Trimming took off 6 bases at V and 0 bases at J, with 14 bases between the two ends. The CDR3 totals 14 residues. Per germline, CDR1 DFQATT and CDR2 SNEGSKA (reference sequence). The CDR3 is CSAAREGANYGYTF. The CDR3 bases are TGCAGTGCAGCCCGCGAAGGGGCTAACTATGGCTACACCTTC.

Only a few counts were recorded for this clonotype. The chain is built from TRBV19 and TRBJ1-1, with D possibly being TRBD1 (5 bases). V was clipped by 3 bases and J by 1 base, with 12 bases between them. Germline V lookup: CDR1 LNHDA, CDR2 SQIVND (reference sequence). The length of the CDR3 is 15 residues. CDR3 in amino acids: CASSITGSWNTEAFF. The CDR3 DNA reads as TGTGCCAGTAGTATTACAGGATCTTGGAACACTGAAGCTTTCTTT.

This clonotype was detected only a few times. This chain uses TRBV7-1 with TRBJ2-2, with 11 bases fitting TRBD2. TRBV7-1 belongs to the ORF category, with a function that is uncertain. The ends lost 2 bases at V and 0 bases at J; junction bases unmatched: 11. This CDR3 is built from 20 residues. CDR3 in amino acids: CASSSSAVAGGPSNTGELFF. For the CDR3, the DNA is TGTGCCAGCAGCTCAAGCGCAGTAGCGGGGGGGCCTTCGAACACCGGGGAGCTGTTTTTT.

This clonotype was detected many times. The chain uses TRBV7-9 and TRBJ1-5; weak D call: TRBD1 (5 bases). The length of the CDR3 is 14 residues. Trimming stripped 6 bases from V and 5 bases from J, with 14 bases between. The germline gives CDR1 SEHNR, CDR2 FQNEAQ (reference sequence). The DNA for the CDR3 is TGTGCCAGCAGTCCAGACAGCCTCGATCAGCCCCAGCATTTT. This sequence encodes CASSPDSLDQPQHF. The complete variable domain, with remaining parts taken from reference TRBV7-9 and TRBJ1-5, reads DTGVSQNPRHKITKRGQNVTFRCDPISEHNRLYWYRQTLGQGPEFLTYFQNEAQLEKSRLLSDRFSAERPKGSFSTLEIQRTEQGDSAMYLCASSPDSLDQPQHFGDGTRLSIL.

The chain has TRBV2 and TRBJ1-2; D possibly corresponds to TRBD1 (5 bases). Trimming shortened V by 8 bases and J by 6 bases, and 13 bases separated the two germline ends. From germline, CDR1 is SNHLY and CDR2 FYNNEI. The CDR3 is 12 residues long. The CDR3: CASQGTRHGYTF. CDR3 in DNA: TGTGCCAGCCAGGGAACTCGTCATGGCTACACCTTC.

The sample holds many counts of this clonotype. This chain joins TRBV19 and TRBJ1-1, with D uncertain. The CDR3 has 12 amino acids. CDR1 and CDR2 from the germline V gene are LNHDA and SQIVND (reference sequence). Trimming left V 7 bases short and J 0 bases short, with 6 bases between. CDR3 in amino acids: CASKEMNTEAFF. DNA for the CDR3: TGTGCCAGTAAGGAGATGAACACTGAAGCTTTCTTT.

There are many counts of this clonotype. The genes are TRBV27 and TRBJ2-2; a weak D match, TRBD1 (5 bases). The V end lost 3 bases, the J end lost 4 bases, and 6 bases lay between the germline ends. Germline loops: CDR1 MNHEY, CDR2 SMNVEV (reference sequence). The CDR3 is made up of 13 amino acids. The CDR3 coding sequence is TGTGCCAGCAGTTTCAGGGTCACCGGGGAGCTGTTTTTT. Protein product: CASSFRVTGELFF.

The rearrangement joins TRBV5-1 to TRBJ2-2; possible D gene TRBD2, 6 bases. V was shortened by 4 bases and J by 6 bases, with 16 bases between the two germline ends. The CDR3 extends over 15 amino acids. Germline loops: CDR1 SGHRS, CDR2 YFSETQ. CDR3 nucleotides: TGCGCCAGCAGCCGCTTCTGGACTATCCCCGGGGAGCTGTTTTTT. Amino acids: CASSRFWTIPGELFF.